This TCR beta chain was obtained from a study of shared clonotypes between healthy human individuals (dated by TCRdb to 2020 to 2022). General notes on the study: Three men and a couple of women, aged 18 to 49 years, made up the cohort. For each donor, CD4 naive and CD4 memory were each given three plates, CD8 naive was given two plates, and CD8 memory was given one plate. To estimate repertoire size and how much clonotype sharing occurs between individuals, the study deeply sequenced the blood TCR repertoires of several healthy adults. Libraries were prepared and TCR repertoires were sequenced by different laboratories using diverse techniques, in order to increase sequencing depth and limit assay-specific biases. Per donor, leukapheresis produced somewhere between about 0.8 and 9 billion PBMCs.

Regarding this clone: Its antigen is currently not known. Base qualities are missing; no much larger clone stands one base away.

The CDR3 spans 14 residues, from the cysteine through the phenylalanine. This entry keeps only the CDR3 DNA: 42 bases, framed from base 1. From the germline V gene, CDR1 is SGHVS and CDR2 is FQNEAQ. Cut back by 1 base and 4 bases, the V and J ends lie 9 bases apart. Results the study describes overall, beyond this receptor: About 5% of naive CD4, 3.5% of naive CD8, about 2.4% of memory CD4, and roughly 0.4% of memory CD8 clonotypes were shared across several donors. The small number of donors limited the genetic and exposure-history diversity represented. Incomplete sequencing was indicated by rarefaction of sorted-subset datasets, despite the large sequencing depth. Sampling was restricted to blood, and TCR repertoires in tissue are likely to differ from TCR repertoires in blood. Estimated clonotype richness was generally larger for naive than for memory subsets. Pairwise subsampling indicated that sequencing depth was expected to affect the degree of clonotype sharing among donors. Higher generation probabilities were observed for clonotypes shared by all four sorted-subset donors than for non-shared clonotypes.

The donors were healthy, HIV-negative adults with no recently reported acute infections or vaccinations. Every donor was a Caucasian adult living in Nashville, Tennessee, USA. CD4+ T cells were enriched by magnetic negative selection, after which naive cells were positively selected on CD45RA and the negative fraction was taken as the memory subset. Blood was obtained by leukapheresis, after which PBMCs were separated by Ficoll-Histopaque density gradient centrifugation and cryopreserved in liquid nitrogen vapor phase. Purity and quantity of every magnetically sorted T cell population were checked by analytical flow cytometry. From each sorted fraction, genomic DNA was isolated and quantified by UV absorbance on a Nanodrop 2000c. Using the deep immunoSEQ assay, TCR CDR3 regions were amplified from genomic DNA by multiplex PCR. Genomic DNA extracted from each cell subset was distributed evenly over all wells of several immunoSEQ 96-well plates, and each plate served as one replicate. For sorted subsets, each replicate PCR was loaded with 200 to 250 ng genomic DNA, equivalent to roughly 30,000 T cell genomes. Purified libraries were measured with a Qubit 3.0 fluorometer, size-checked on a Bioanalyzer 2100, and measured again with the KAPA Library Quantification kit. A separate single-read 150-cycle Illumina NextSeq 550 flow cell was used to sequence each immunoSEQ 96-well plate. For the original study's pipeline: Because the immunoSEQ output included only junctional sequences and no quality scores, the filtering could not be the same as the filtering used for full-length reads. To assign V/J genes and CDR3, sequences were annotated using PyIR, a Python wrapper for IgBLAST v1.9, with IMGT germline references. Reads with weak V/J assignments (E-value above 1e-6), missing CDR3, stop codons, out-of-frame junctions, or ambiguous translated residues were removed. V3J clonotypes were defined as sequences sharing the same inferred V gene, J gene, and CDR3 amino acid sequence. Percentage overlap between repertoires was calculated by dividing the number of shared unique clonotypes by the size of the smaller repertoire. Repertoire richness was assessed with RTK rarefaction, the Chao1 estimator, and Recon v2.1 estimates of unobserved clonotypes. OLGA was used to compute generation probabilities for all TCRbeta clonotypes that the gDNA method yielded from a handful of donors. TCRdb holds this immuneACCESS table with in-frame rearrangements only. Some clones are missing; in checked studies, unresolved V genes explain under half, and the rest has no known cause. V and J calls and clone size follow that table, whereas D and trimming were derived from the DNA. The sample profile shows about 2.3 million clones; roughly 93% of them were found once. 0.39% of the sample belongs to the ten largest clones.

The rearranged segments are TRBV7-8 and TRBJ2-3, and perhaps TRBD1 as D gene, on 6 matching bases. The sequenced sample consisted of naive CD4+ T cells from PBMCs. The cell subset or site label, as the study defines it: CD45RA+ positively selected. The TCR was taken from a man between 18 and 29 years old in good health. Some clones in this sample may be carry-over from other donors' samples. The DNA reads as follows: TGTGCCAGCAGCTTAGAACAGGGATCAGATACGCAGTATTTT. It translates to CASSLEQGSDTQYF.